The 18 T cell receptor beta chains below all came from one sample that was sequenced in a study of blood T cell repertoires in COVID-19. TCRdb keeps only in-frame clones here, not all; method: immunoSEQ multiplex PCR. The sample contains approximately 40,000 clones, more than 85% of which appear only once. Sequencing used peripheral blood. These receptors all stem from a woman at least 80 years old with acute or convalescent COVID-19.

The CDR3: CASSLEWDRGNTEAFF. The CDR3 DNA reads as TGCGCCAGCAGCTTGGAGTGGGACAGGGGGAACACTGAAGCTTTCTTT. V usage is TRBV5-1 and J usage is TRBJ1-1, with 10 bases fitting TRBD1. The CDR3 sequence is 16 residues long. Losses at the gene ends were 0 bases for V and 1 base for J; bases not matched to a gene: 3. The V gene's germline CDR1 is SGHRS and CDR2 YFSETQ.

The rearrangement links TRBV3-1 (or the pseudogene TRBV3-2) to TRBJ2-1, with D uncertain. The germline gives CDR1 LGHDT, CDR2 YNNKEL (reference sequence). The V end was cut by 4 bases, the J end by 9 bases, with 13 bases between. The CDR3 totals 13 residues. CDR3 amino acids: CASSPSRFGEQFF. The DNA for the CDR3 is TGTGCCAGCAGCCCCTCCAGGTTTGGTGAGCAGTTCTTC.

V and J are TRBV7-9 and TRBJ2-5; D remains unclear. Looked up from germline, CDR1 is SEHNR and CDR2 is FQNEAQ (reference sequence). The CDR3 has 12 amino acids. V lost 2 bases and J lost 7, with 8 bases in between. CDR3 loop: CASSLTIRTQYF. As DNA, the CDR3 is TGTGCCAGCAGCTTAACAATCCGGACCCAGTACTTC.

The chain has TRBV18 and TRBJ1-2, with D possibly matching TRBD1 (5 bases). The CDR3 length is 16 residues. CDR1 is KGHSH and CDR2 is LQKENI in the germline V gene. Trimming removed 3 bases from V and 8 bases from J, with 22 bases in between. This CDR3 is CASSPGARVLSGGYTF. The CDR3 region has the DNA TGTGCCAGCTCACCGGGCGCGCGAGTGCTTTCAGGGGGCTACACCTTC.

The rearrangement links TRBV3-1 (or the pseudogene TRBV3-2) to TRBJ1-2; D uncertain. The V gene's germline CDR1 is LGHDT and CDR2 YNNKEL (reference sequence). The CDR3 runs to 13 residues. Trimming took off 4 bases at V and 8 bases at J, with 14 bases between the two ends. In nucleotides, the CDR3 is TGTGCCAGCAGCCCCGGGGAGGTTAGGGGCTACACCTTC. This translates into CASSPGEVRGYTF.

The CDR3 region is CASSTIPGQGVQETQYF. CDR3 DNA sequence: TGTGCCAGCAGTACTATCCCGGGACAGGGGGTACAAGAGACCCAGTACTTC. The chain uses TRBV27 and TRBJ2-5; TRBD1 aligns across 11 bases. Looked up from germline, CDR1 is MNHEY and CDR2 is SMNVEV (reference sequence). V trimming: 5 bases; J trimming: 2 bases; junction bases outside the gene matches: 10. This CDR3 spans 17 amino acids.

The V and J genes are TRBV5-1 and TRBJ1-5, with 8 bases fitting TRBD1. The CDR3 is made up of 14 amino acids. Germline V CDR1 and CDR2: SGHRS, YFSETQ. The V segment lost 2 bases and the J segment 8 bases; nucleotides outside the gene matches: 6. CDR3 sequence: CASSLGQGGEPQHF. Written as DNA, the CDR3 is TGCGCCAGCAGCTTAGGACAGGGCGGGGAGCCCCAGCATTTT.

The chain carries TRBV19 and TRBJ2-5, with 7 bases lining up with TRBD1. V dropped 3 bases and J dropped 3; count of bases not matched to a gene: 4. Germline values: CDR1 LNHDA, CDR2 SQIVND (reference sequence). The CDR3 has 14 residues. In DNA form, the CDR3 reads TGTGCCAGTAGTATCAGGGGGACCGAAGAGACCCAGTACTTC. This encodes CASSIRGTEETQYF.

The rearrangement joins TRBV6-5 to TRBJ2-1, with D possibly TRBD2 on 5 matching bases. CDR1 is MNHEY, CDR2 SVGAGI, per germline. V was cut by 5 bases and J by 0 bases, with 11 bases left in between. The CDR3 loop spans 15 amino acids. CDR3 sequence reads: CASSPSRSSYNEQFF. The DNA of the CDR3 is TGTGCCAGCAGTCCTAGCAGGAGCTCCTACAATGAGCAGTTCTTC.

The V call is TRBV6-6, the J call TRBJ1-3; D is possibly TRBD1 (5 bases). The CDR3 consists of 16 residues. Germline CDR1 reads MNHNY; CDR2 reads SVGAGI (reference sequence). V was clipped by 6 bases and J by 2 bases, with 17 bases between them. The CDR3 sequence: CASSRLGELPGNTIYF. CDR3 DNA: TGTGCCAGCAGCCGTCTAGGGGAATTACCTGGAAACACCATATATTTT.

The gene calls are TRBV7-2 and TRBJ1-2; D is possibly TRBD1 (6 bases). V lost 0 bases to trimming and J lost 2 bases, with 7 bases between them. Germline assignment: CDR1 SGHTA and CDR2 FQGNSA. CDR3 size: 14 residues. The CDR3 DNA sequence: TGTGCCAGCAGCTTAGCACAGGGCAACTATGGCTACACCTTC. It yields the protein CASSLAQGNYGYTF.

The chain uses TRBV3-1 (or the pseudogene TRBV3-2) and TRBJ1-3; 7 bases map to TRBD1. The CDR3 totals 15 residues. V trimming: 5 bases; J trimming: 2 bases; junction bases outside the gene matches: 6. The germline V gene encodes CDR1 LGHDT and CDR2 YNNKEL (reference sequence). The CDR3 protein is CASSVQRGPGNTIYF. The DNA for the CDR3 is TGTGCCAGCAGCGTCCAGAGGGGGCCTGGAAACACCATATATTTT.

This rearrangement joins TRBV5-4 to TRBJ2-1, with TRBD1 matching 8 bases. In germline, CDR1 is SGHNT, CDR2 YYREEE (reference sequence). After removal of 4 bases from V and 7 bases from J, the junction contained 7 bases not matched to a gene. CDR3 length: 14 amino acids. CDR3 coding DNA: TGTGCCAGCAGCAAGGGACAGGCTTTTAATGAGCAGTTCTTC. Translated: CASSKGQAFNEQFF.

The chain has TRBV30 and TRBJ1-5, with TRBD1 matching over 8 bases. The CDR3 has 15 residues. V was pared by 0 bases and J by 7 bases, with 8 bases of the junction left unmatched. Germline V lookup: CDR1 GTSNPN, CDR2 SVGIG (reference sequence). The CDR3 is CAWSVQLAGGQPQHF. The CDR3 DNA sequence: TGTGCCTGGAGTGTACAGTTGGCAGGGGGCCAGCCCCAGCATTTT.

V is TRBV7-2 and J is TRBJ1-2; 7 nucleotides align to TRBD1. The CDR3 extends over 15 amino acids. V was pared by 4 bases and J by 8 bases, with 13 bases of the junction left unmatched. The germline V gene has CDR1 SGHTA and CDR2 FQGNSA. This chain's CDR3 is CASSWDSEGSSGYTF. CDR3 nucleotide sequence: TGTGCCAGCAGCTGGGACAGCGAGGGATCGAGCGGCTACACCTTC.

V is TRBV28 and J is TRBJ2-3, with 11 bases identical to TRBD2. Per the germline V gene, CDR1 is MDHEN and CDR2 is SYDVKM. This CDR3 is built from 20 residues. The junction had 17 bases not matched to a gene; V was cut back by 6 bases and J by 0 bases. DNA for the CDR3: TGTGCCAGCAGGCTTAGGGGAGTAGCGGGGGGGCCCCCCAGCACAGATACGCAGTATTTT. This gives the protein CASRLRGVAGGPPSTDTQYF.

The chain recombines TRBV2 with TRBJ2-5, with a possible D match to TRBD2 (6 bases). Trimming pared 3 bases from V and 5 bases from J, leaving 10 bases between. Germline-derived CDR1 and CDR2 are SNHLY and FYNNEI. The CDR3 has 13 residues. CDR3 residues: CASSDPGVETQYF. In nucleotides, the CDR3 is TGTGCCAGCAGTGATCCGGGGGTGGAGACCCAGTACTTC.

Regarding this clone: This may come from a read error, since a much larger clone is one base off. The genes are TRBV6-5 and TRBJ1-2, with D perhaps matching TRBD1 (5 bases). Germline-derived CDR1 and CDR2 are MNHEY and SVGAGI. The CDR3 is made up of 15 amino acids. CDR3 amino acids: CARSYSGGGTYGYTF. The CDR3 bases are TGTGCCCGCAGTTACTCGGGGGGGGGTACCTATGGCTACACCTTC.